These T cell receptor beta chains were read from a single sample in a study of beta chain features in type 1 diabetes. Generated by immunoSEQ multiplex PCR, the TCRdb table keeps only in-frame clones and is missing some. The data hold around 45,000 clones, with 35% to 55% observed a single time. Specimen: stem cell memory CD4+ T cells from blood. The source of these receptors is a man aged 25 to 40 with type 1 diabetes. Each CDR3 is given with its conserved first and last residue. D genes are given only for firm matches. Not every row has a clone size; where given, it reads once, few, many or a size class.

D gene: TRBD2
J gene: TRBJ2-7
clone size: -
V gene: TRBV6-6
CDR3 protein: CASSRSGRSSYEQYF
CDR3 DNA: TGTGCCAGCAGTCGTAGCGGGAGGTCCTCCTACGAGCAGTACTTC

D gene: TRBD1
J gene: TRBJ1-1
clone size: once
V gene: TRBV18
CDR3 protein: CASSPLGQGAFEAFF
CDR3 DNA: TGTGCCAGCTCACCACTGGGACAGGGGGCCTTTGAAGCTTTCTTT

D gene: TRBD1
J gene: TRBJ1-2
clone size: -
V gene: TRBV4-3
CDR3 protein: CASSRDDRVNGYTF
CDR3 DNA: TGCGCCAGCAGCCGGGATGACAGGGTCAATGGCTACACCTTC

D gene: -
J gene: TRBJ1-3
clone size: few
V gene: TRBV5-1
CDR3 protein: CASSSDSSGNTIYF
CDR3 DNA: TGCGCCAGCAGCTCGGACAGCTCTGGAAACACCATATATTTT

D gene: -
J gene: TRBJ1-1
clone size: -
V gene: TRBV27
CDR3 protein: CASSLSLLNTEAFF
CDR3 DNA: TGTGCCAGCAGTTTATCACTGCTGAACACTGAAGCTTTCTTT

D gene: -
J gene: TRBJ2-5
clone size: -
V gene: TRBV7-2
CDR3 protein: CASSFAETQYF
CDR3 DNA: TGTGCCAGCAGCTTCGCGGAGACCCAGTACTTC

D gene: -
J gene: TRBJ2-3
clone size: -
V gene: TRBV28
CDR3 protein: CASRGRGKDTQYF
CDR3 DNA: TGTGCCTCCCGCGGGCGCGGCAAAGATACGCAGTATTTT

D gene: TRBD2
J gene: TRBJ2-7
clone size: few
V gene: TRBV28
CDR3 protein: CATLISGTYEQYF
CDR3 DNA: TGTGCCACCTTGATTAGCGGGACCTACGAGCAGTACTTC

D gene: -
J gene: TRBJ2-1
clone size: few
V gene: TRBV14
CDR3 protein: CASSQDFQGRRWEQFF
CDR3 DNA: TGTGCCAGCAGCCAAGATTTTCAGGGAAGACGATGGGAGCAGTTCTTC

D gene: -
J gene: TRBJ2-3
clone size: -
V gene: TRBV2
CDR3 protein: CASRLGLDGTQYF
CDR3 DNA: TGTGCCAGCCGCCTAGGTTTAGATGGTACGCAGTATTTT

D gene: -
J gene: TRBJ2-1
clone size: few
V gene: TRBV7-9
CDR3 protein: CASSLKGRARNEQFF
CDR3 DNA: TGTGCCAGCAGCTTAAAGGGCAGGGCGAGGAATGAGCAGTTCTTC

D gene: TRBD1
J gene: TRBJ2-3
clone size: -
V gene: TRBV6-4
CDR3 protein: CASSDQGADTQYF
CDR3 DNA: TGTGCCAGCAGTGACCAGGGGGCAGATACGCAGTATTTT

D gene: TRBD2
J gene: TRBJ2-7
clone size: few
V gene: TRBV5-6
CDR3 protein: CASSPGLLYEQYF
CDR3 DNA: TGTGCCAGCAGCCCGGGACTACTCTACGAGCAGTACTTC

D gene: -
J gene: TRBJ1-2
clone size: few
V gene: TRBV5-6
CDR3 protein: CASSVDTFGYTF
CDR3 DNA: TGTGCCAGCAGCGTGGACACGTTTGGCTACACCTTC

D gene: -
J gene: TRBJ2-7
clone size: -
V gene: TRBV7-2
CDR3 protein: CASSFTLFEQYF
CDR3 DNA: TGTGCCAGCAGCTTTACTCTATTCGAGCAGTACTTC

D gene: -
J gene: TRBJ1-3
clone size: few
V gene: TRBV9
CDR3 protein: CASSAQTGSGNTIYF
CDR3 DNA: TGTGCCAGCAGCGCCCAAACAGGATCTGGAAACACCATATATTTT

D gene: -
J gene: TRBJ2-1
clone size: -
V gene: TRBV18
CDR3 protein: CASSPALPPYSEQFF
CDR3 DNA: TGTGCCAGCTCACCTGCATTACCCCCCTACAGTGAGCAGTTCTTC

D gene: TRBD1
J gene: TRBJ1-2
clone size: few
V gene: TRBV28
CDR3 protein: CASSNWRQGWNYGYTF
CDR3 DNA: TGTGCCAGCAGTAATTGGAGACAGGGTTGGAACTATGGCTACACCTTC

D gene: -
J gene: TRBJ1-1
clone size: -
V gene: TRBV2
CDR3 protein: CASRTGRNTEAFF
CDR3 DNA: TGTGCCAGCAGAACCGGGAGGAACACTGAAGCTTTCTTT

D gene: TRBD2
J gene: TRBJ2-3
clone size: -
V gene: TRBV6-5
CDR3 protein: CASSYSGLAPVDTQYF
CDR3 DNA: TGTGCCAGCAGTTACTCGGGACTAGCGCCGGTGGATACGCAGTATTTT

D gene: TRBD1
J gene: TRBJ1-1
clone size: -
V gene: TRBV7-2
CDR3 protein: CASSPRGENTEAFF
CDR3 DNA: TGTGCCAGCAGCCCCAGGGGGGAGAACACTGAAGCTTTCTTT

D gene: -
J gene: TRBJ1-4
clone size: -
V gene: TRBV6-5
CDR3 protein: CASTQLNAEKLFF
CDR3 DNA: TGTGCCAGCACTCAACTTAACGCTGAAAAACTGTTTTTT

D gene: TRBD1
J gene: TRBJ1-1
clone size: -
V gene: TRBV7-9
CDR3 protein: CASSPWDRVGTEAFF
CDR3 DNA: TGTGCCAGCAGCCCTTGGGACAGGGTGGGCACTGAAGCTTTCTTT

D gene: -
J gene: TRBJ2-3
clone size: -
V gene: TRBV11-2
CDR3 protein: CASSSITDTQYF
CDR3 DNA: TGTGCCAGCAGCTCTATCACAGATACGCAGTATTTT

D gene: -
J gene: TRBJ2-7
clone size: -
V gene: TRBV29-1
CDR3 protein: CSVGGRPSYEQYF
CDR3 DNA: TGCAGCGTTGGGGGCAGGCCCAGCTACGAGCAGTACTTC

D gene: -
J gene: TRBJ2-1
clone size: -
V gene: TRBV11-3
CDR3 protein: CASSLEAYNEQFF
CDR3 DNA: TGTGCCAGCAGCTTAGAAGCGTACAATGAGCAGTTCTTC

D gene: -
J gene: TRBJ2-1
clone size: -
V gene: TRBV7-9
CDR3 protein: CASSLKGYQDEQFF
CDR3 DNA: TGTGCCAGCAGCTTAAAGGGGTATCAGGATGAGCAGTTCTTC

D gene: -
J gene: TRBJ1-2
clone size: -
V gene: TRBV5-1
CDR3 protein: CASSLDSFYGYTF
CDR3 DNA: TGCGCCAGCAGCTTGGACAGCTTCTATGGCTACACCTTC

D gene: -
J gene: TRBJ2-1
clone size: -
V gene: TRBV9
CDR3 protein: CASSVALTFGRVNEQFF
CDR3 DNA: -